What follows are 17 T cell receptor beta chains derived from one specimen sequenced in a study of blood T cell repertoires in COVID-19. The method was immunoSEQ multiplex PCR; TCRdb's version includes in-frame clones alone and lacks a portion of them. This table has around 140,000 clones, approximately 84% appearing once. The specimen was peripheral blood. The source is a man aged 60 to 69 with acute or convalescent COVID-19.

V is TRBV18 and J is TRBJ1-4, with TRBD1 identical over 7 bases. The CDR3 has 15 amino acids. V shed 3 bases and J 3 bases; nucleotides not matched to a gene: 4. Germline V CDR1 and CDR2: KGHSH, LQKENI. The CDR3 region is CASSPLGTANEKLFF. The CDR3 DNA sequence: TGTGCCAGCTCACCTCTCGGGACAGCTAATGAAAAACTGTTTTTT.

This chain links TRBV6-6 with TRBJ1-3; the D is unclear. Germline loops: CDR1 MNHNY, CDR2 SVGAGI (reference sequence). This CDR3 is 12 amino acids long. V was trimmed by 7 bases and J by 8 bases, leaving 12 bases between them. The CDR3 region is CASTLVRDTIYF. Written as DNA, the CDR3 is TGTGCCAGCACCCTGGTGAGGGACACCATATATTTT.

This clone appeared once. The chain uses TRBV7-9 and TRBJ1-5; maybe TRBD1 (6 bases). Germline CDR1 and CDR2: SEHNR and FQNEAQ (reference sequence). The CDR3 is 15 amino acids. Deletions cut 6 bases from V and 4 bases from J, with 16 bases between. CDR3 DNA: TGTGCCAGCAGTTCAGGGAGTACAGGGAATCAGCCCCAGCATTTT. Its translation: CASSSGSTGNQPQHF.

This clone was seen once. For the CDR3, the DNA is TGTGCCAGTAGTATAGTCCCGGGACAGGGGAACACCATATATTTT. Amino acids: CASSIVPGQGNTIYF. This chain links TRBV19 with TRBJ1-3, with 10 bases that match TRBD1. The V and J ends lost 1 base and 7 bases, in that order; junction bases with no gene match: 4. This CDR3 comprises 15 residues. Per germline, CDR1 LNHDA and CDR2 SQIVND (reference sequence).

The chain joins TRBV5-1 to TRBJ1-1; 9 nucleotides align to TRBD1. Germline V gives CDR1 SGHRS, CDR2 YFSETQ. Trimming at V came to 0 bases and at J to 3 bases, leaving 9 bases not matched to a gene. This CDR3 spans 17 amino acids. As DNA, the CDR3 is TGCGCCAGCAGCTTGGCGGGACAGGGTAGTGGTGACACTGAAGCTTTCTTT. As protein: CASSLAGQGSGDTEAFF.

The V and J genes are TRBV29-1 and TRBJ2-7; no clear D gene. The V end was cut by 6 bases, the J end by 5 bases, with 14 bases between. CDR1 is SQVTM, CDR2 ANQGSEA, per germline. The CDR3 totals 12 residues. The CDR3 sequence is CSVRPGPDEQYF. The CDR3 DNA reads as TGCAGCGTGAGACCGGGTCCGGACGAGCAGTACTTC.

This clone was detected only once. The V and J genes are TRBV9 and TRBJ1-6; possibly TRBD1 for D (6 bases). The CDR3 contains 14 residues. The germline V gene encodes CDR1 SGDLS and CDR2 YYNGEE. Trimming stripped 0 bases from V and 7 bases from J, with 8 bases between. The CDR3 region has the DNA TGTGCCAGCAGCGTAGAAAGGGGGAATTCACCCCTCCACTTT. The encoded protein is CASSVERGNSPLHF.

The chain carries TRBV6-5 and TRBJ2-7; 10 bases are a match to TRBD2. The CDR3 length is 14 residues. Trimming took 6 bases from V and 5 from J; bases not matched to a gene: 7. Germline V gene data show CDR1 as MNHEY and CDR2 as SVGAGI. CDR3 loop: CASRLSGGVHEQYF. In DNA form, the CDR3 reads TGTGCCAGCAGACTCAGCGGGGGGGTCCACGAGCAGTACTTC.

The chain carries TRBV14 and TRBJ2-5; 15 bases match TRBD2. CDR1 and CDR2 (germline): SGHDN, FVKESK. This CDR3 spans 19 amino acids. The V and J ends lost 0 bases and 5 bases, in that order; junction bases with no gene match: 10. For the CDR3, the DNA is TGTGCCAGCAGCCAAGACCCCTGGACTAGCGGGGGGGCAGGCGAGACCCAGTACTTC. Translating gives CASSQDPWTSGGAGETQYF.

J is TRBJ1-2 and V is TRBV6-5; 9 bases are shared with TRBD1. CDR1 and CDR2 (germline): MNHEY, SVGAGI. The J segment lost 4 bases and the V segment lost 2 bases, leaving 5 bases of the junction unmatched. The CDR3 consists of 15 residues. The CDR3 coding sequence is TGTGCCAGCAGTTACAGACAGGGGGTCATCTATGGCTACACCTTC. It encodes CASSYRQGVIYGYTF.

This clone has just one count. The rearrangement links TRBV7-3 to TRBJ2-5, with 9 positions matching TRBD1. The CDR3 covers 13 residues. V gave up 5 bases and J gave up 4 bases; unmatched junction bases: 2. The germline CDR1 and CDR2 sequences are SGHTA and FQGTGA. The CDR3 coding sequence is TGTGCCAGCAGCCGGGACAGGGTAGAGACCCAGTACTTC. Protein: CASSRDRVETQYF.

J is TRBJ1-2 and V is TRBV6-4; D may be TRBD1 (6 bases). V was trimmed by 3 bases and J by 12 bases, leaving 17 bases between them. In germline, CDR1 is MRHNA, CDR2 SNTAGT. This CDR3 has 13 amino acids. Written as DNA, the CDR3 is TGTGCCAGCAGTGATCCGGCAGGGGAAAAAGACACCTTC. Amino acids: CASSDPAGEKDTF.

CDR3 region: CASSGQPNEKLFF. The CDR3 DNA reads TGTGCCTCATCTGGACAGCCTAATGAAAAACTGTTTTTT. V and J are TRBV30 and TRBJ1-4; TRBD1 is a possible D gene (6 bases). There are 13 residues in the CDR3. Trimming shortened V by 7 bases and J by 3 bases, and 12 bases separated the two germline ends. Per the germline V gene, CDR1 is GTSNPN and CDR2 is SVGIG (reference sequence).

V and J are TRBV9 and TRBJ2-1; 10 nucleotides agree with TRBD2. The germline V gene encodes CDR1 SGDLS and CDR2 YYNGEE. CDR3 length equals 15 residues. Trimming removed 4 bases from V and 4 bases from J; junction bases left unmatched: 5. The CDR3: CASSSGLASYNEQFF. The CDR3 DNA reads TGTGCCAGCAGCTCGGGACTAGCGAGTTACAATGAGCAGTTCTTC.

DNA of the CDR3: TGCGCCAGCAGCCCCGGGGCTGAAGCTTTCTTT. It yields the protein CASSPGAEAFF. The chain links TRBV5-1 to TRBJ1-1; D remains ambiguous. Trimming removed 4 bases at V and 6 bases at J, with 7 bases between. The germline gives CDR1 SGHRS, CDR2 YFSETQ. This CDR3 contains 11 residues. Full variable domain (outside the CDR3, taken from reference TRBV5-1 and TRBJ1-1): KAGVTQTPRYLIKTRGQQVTLSCSPISGHRSVSWYQQTPGQGLQFLFEYFSETQRNKGNFPGRFSGRQFSNSRSEMNVSTLELGDSALYLCASSPGAEAFFGQGTRLTVV.

V is TRBV2 and J is TRBJ2-5, with 9 nucleotides matching TRBD1. Germline assignment: CDR1 SNHLY and CDR2 FYNNEI. The CDR3 has 14 residues. V dropped 3 bases and J dropped 4; count of bases not matched to a gene: 3. The CDR3 DNA sequence: TGTGCCAGCAGTGAGCTGACAGGGGGAGAGACCCAGTACTTC. Encoded protein: CASSELTGGETQYF.

This sequence joins TRBV9 and TRBJ2-3, with D perhaps matching TRBD2 (6 bases). CDR1 is SGDLS, CDR2 YYNGEE, per germline. The CDR3 contains 17 residues. V was clipped by 0 bases and J by 6 bases, with 20 bases between them. In DNA, the CDR3 is TGTGCCAGCAGCGTAGATCCCGGGAGACATTTAGCCGATACGCAGTATTTT. Encoded protein: CASSVDPGRHLADTQYF.